This entry concerns a single TCR beta chain. The CDR3 contains 15 residues. The germline CDR1 and CDR2 sequences are SGHRS and YFSETQ. V was cut by 4 bases and J by 0 bases, with 10 bases left in between. The sample originates from a study of blood T cell repertoires in COVID-19. Sequenced by immunoSEQ multiplex PCR; TCRdb stores in-frame clones only, minus some. This table holds 150,000 to 200,000 clones, approximately 92% found once. This TCR derives from a man aged 30-40 years with COVID-19, enrolled during active disease. This chain links TRBV5-1 with TRBJ2-2; possible D gene TRBD1, 6 bases. Sequencing was performed on peripheral blood. The CDR3 here is CASSLGHPNTGELFF. CDR3 coding DNA: TGCGCCAGCAGCCTGGGACACCCGAACACCGGGGAGCTGTTTTTT.